The source of this T cell receptor beta chain is a study of T cell responses to AZD1222 COVID-19 vaccine. Study-wide context: Whether given at about 4 or about 12 weeks, second doses were pooled.

Study-wide findings and caveats: Spike-specific TCR breadth and depth both grew after two AZD1222 doses. Females outnumbered males among donors, who were mostly white British; clonal diversity was possibly underestimated. Repertoire collection took place solely once the T cell response had peaked.

As for this clone: What it binds is unknown.

The germline V gene has CDR1 MDHEN and CDR2 SYDVKM. V gave up 2 bases and J gave up 9 bases; unmatched junction bases: 9. This CDR3 contains 14 residues. The repertoire was sequenced with immunoSEQ multiplex PCR; TCRdb's copy has only in-frame clones and lacks some. The data contain 90,000 to 150,000 clones, approximately 91% of them seen just once; the ten biggest clones take up about 2.4%. V usage is TRBV28 and J usage is TRBJ1-1; 7 bases are a match to TRBD1. The sequenced sample was peripheral blood, obtained on day 0 of AZD1222 vaccination. The TCR comes from an adult in good health. The CDR3 DNA sequence: TGTGCCAGCAGTTTACCCCAGGCAGGGGGGCAAGCTTTCTTT. Its translation: CASSLPQAGGQAFF.